This T cell receptor (beta chain) was observed in a study of blood T cell repertoires in COVID-19. In the study overall: Acute and convalescent COVID-19 specimens originated in the United States, Italy and Spain. PBMCs, B-cell-depleted T cells, or T cells were the source of the cDNA or gDNA that made up the material.

In the study's own analysis: Reference gene primer amplification in the assay estimated nucleated cell counts. Produced via immunoSEQ multiplex PCR; TCRdb's table is partial and in-frame only. The DNA gave D and trimming, while V, J and clone size come from that table. The top ten hold about 7.4% of the sample, which has some 100,000 clones, about 90% seen once. Germline values: CDR1 MGHRA, CDR2 YSYEKL. This CDR3 comprises 15 residues. V was pared by 4 bases and J by 7 bases, with 7 bases of the junction left unmatched. The sequence was collected from a man aged 25 to 40 in a cohort sampled during active COVID-19. Sequenced material: peripheral blood. V is TRBV4-1 and J is TRBJ2-7; 13 bases fit TRBD2. The CDR3 loop reads CASSPSGLAGVEQYF. In nucleotides, the CDR3 is TGCGCCAGCAGCCCCTCCGGACTAGCGGGGGTTGAGCAGTACTTC.